The following is a T cell receptor beta chain sequence with its context. Its specific antigen is unknown. No much larger clone is present one base from it, and per-base qualities are unavailable. The sample is drawn from a study of blood T cells in healthy people across ages (dated by TCRdb to the mid-2010s). For context, the study as a whole: Template switching captured roughly one uniquely barcoded TCR beta cDNA molecule per two T cells in model experiments. Using deep sequencing normalized with unique cDNA molecular identifiers, the study measured how TCR beta repertoire diversity changes with age. The donors were divided into four age groups: young (average approximately 16 years), middle-aged (about 39), aged (about 62) and long-lived (82). Donors of different ages were randomly distributed across sequencing lanes to avoid experimental bias. The study analyzed two additional independent replicas of 1 million unique cDNA reads from the same blood draw for two donors, one aged 18 to 30 and one aged 80 or older.

On the study overall, not on this receptor specifically: Because donor CMV infection status was unknown, age-related changes in expanded clonotypes were potentially confounded. Since profiling was done on bulk unsorted PBMCs, naive and antigen-experienced compartments could not be conclusively compared. Observed TCR beta diversity per million T cells fell roughly linearly with age, and a significant reduction was already apparent by age around 44. The percentage of naive T cells measured by flow cytometry correlated strongly with observed TCR beta diversity. Estimates of total diversity based on one million sequenced T cells were considered lower bounds and underestimates. Compared with the aged group, more naive CD4+ T cells, fewer expanded clones and increased TCR diversity were shown by the long-lived group, suggesting age selection.

Preparation of the library involved 5' RACE. Sequencing relied on an Illumina HiSeq 2500. A second PCR of roughly 6 to 12 cycles was run with a J-beta primer mix and a sample-barcoded 5' primer. A template-switch 5' adaptor carrying 12 random nucleotides introduced a unique molecular identifier onto each TCR beta cDNA molecule. Each sample yielded at least 2.5 million CDR3-containing paired-end reads. The Mint cDNA synthesis kit, primed by a TRBC-specific oligonucleotide, was used to synthesize first-strand cDNA from all RNA. Following uracil-DNA glycosylase treatment, a first 18-cycle PCR with universal primers M1SS and BC2_uni_R was performed on all cDNA. The study's processing was this. For normalization, 1 million high-quality reads, each with a distinct molecular identifier, were randomly selected from each sample. Instead of being binned into consensus sequences, reads that shared molecular identifiers were thrown out. MiTCR, with a Q25 quality threshold and the strictest error-elimination algorithm, was used for CDR3 identification, clonotype clustering and error correction. A nonparametric unseen species model with Euler transformation was used to estimate a lower bound on total TCR beta diversity. TCRdb reprocessing: public reads trimmed at Q25 with fastp, clones called with MiXCR, in-frame beta chains kept. Rows are unified per CDR3 protein, each entry keeping the most common DNA and genes. These V and J calls originate from TCRdb's pipeline instead of the authors' own analysis. Counted in this sample were roughly 720,000 distinct CDR3 sequences; 40% to 65% of them appeared once. Of the sample, about 42% is held by the ten largest clones.

The junction shows trimming of 5 bases on V and 4 bases on J, and the gene matches do not reach 7 bases of it. CDR1 and CDR2 are drawn from the germline V gene: SGHDT, YYEEEE. Inclusive of the bounding cysteine and phenylalanine, the CDR3 is 16 residues long. Of the read, only the CDR3 DNA is kept; its 48 bases are in frame from base 1. Donors were 30 to 45 systemically healthy Caucasian individuals from Russia aged roughly 6 to 95 years. Each donor gave ten milliliters of peripheral blood, collected into EDTA-treated Vacutainer tubes. Ficoll-Paque density-gradient centrifugation was used to isolate PBMCs, with at least 6.5 million per sample. Total RNA, at least 6 micrograms per sample, was extracted from PBMCs with Trizol reagent. For every donor, flow cytometry on a PBMC aliquot measured the percentage of naive CD45RAhigh/CD27high T cells.

This chain is built from TRBV5-6 and TRBJ2-1, and 12 junction bases match TRBD1. Source material: blood. This receptor was identified in a man aged 80 or over in good health. The DNA reads TGTGCCAGCAGGGGAGGGACAGGGGGCAGGTACAATGAGCAGTTCTTC. The translation is CASRGGTGGRYNEQFF.